The sequence of this TCR beta chain was determined in a study of blood T cells in healthy people across ages. Study outcomes and limitations: It was found that TCR beta diversity correlated strongly with the percentage of naive T cells. Per million T cells, TCR beta diversity dropped about linearly as age rose. The authors considered diversity estimates from one million T cells to be underestimates.

This CDR3 is built from 14 residues. Trimming removed 4 bases from V and 4 bases from J, with 16 bases in between. CDR1 is SQVTM, CDR2 ANQGSEA, per germline. The use of a sample-barcoded 5' primer and a J-beta primer mix characterized a second PCR of roughly 7 to 11 cycles. A single record per CDR3 protein comes from TCRdb applying MiXCR to the 5' RACE reads. The sample contains some 370,000 distinct CDR3 sequences, roughly half of which appear only once. In its sample, this clonotype was seen once. As yet, its antigen is unknown. Sequencing input: blood. The TCR was taken from a man in his fifties or sixties in good health. The J gene is TRBJ1-1, the V gene TRBV29-1; D is possibly TRBD1 (6 bases). The CDR3 nucleotides read TGCAGCGTTGGTGAGACAGGACAACGCACTGAAGCTTTCTTT. Translation: CSVGETGQRTEAFF. Together with reference TRBV29-1 and TRBJ1-1, the CDR3 gives the full variable domain: SAVISQKPSRDICQRGTSLTIQCQVDSQVTMMFWYRQQPGQSLTLIATANQGSEATYESGFVIDKFPISRPNLTFSTLTVSNMSPEDSSIYLCSVGETGQRTEAFFGQGTRLTVV.